This entry describes one T cell receptor (beta chain). Its antigen has not been determined. Per-base quality was not reported, and no clone a single base away is much larger than it. This sample also contains other DNA sequences that code for the same CDR3. Spanning cysteine to phenylalanine, the CDR3 consists of 14 amino acids. Only the CDR3 part of the read is kept: 42 bases, read in frame from the first base. The CDR1 and CDR2 encoded by the germline V gene are KGHSH and LQKENI. The junction carries 7 bases between V and J, which are trimmed by 3 bases and 0 bases respectively. This sample was taken from a study of shared clonotypes between healthy human individuals (dated by TCRdb to the early 2020s). Broadly, across the study: The cohort included three men and a couple of women between 18 and 49 years of age. Per donor, three plates each were used for CD4 naive and CD4 memory, two for CD8 naive, and one for CD8 memory. To estimate repertoire size and how much clonotypes are shared between individuals, the study performed deep sequencing of blood TCR repertoires from 4 to 6 healthy adults. Different laboratories and diverse techniques were used to prepare libraries and sequence TCR repertoires, to increase sequencing depth and limit assay-specific biases. Each donor's leukapheresis produced roughly between roughly 0.85 and 9.5 billion PBMCs.

Healthy HIV-negative adults with no recently reported acute infections or vaccinations were included as donors. Only Caucasian adults living in Nashville, Tennessee, USA were represented among the donors. CD4+ T cells were enriched by magnetic negative selection; naive cells were then positively selected on CD45RA, and the negative fraction formed the memory subset. Blood was collected by leukapheresis, and PBMCs were isolated by Ficoll-Histopaque density gradient centrifugation and then cryopreserved in liquid nitrogen vapor phase. Purity and quantity of every magnetically sorted T cell population were checked by analytical flow cytometry. Each sorted fraction had its genomic DNA isolated and then quantified by UV absorbance on a Nanodrop 2000c. Using the deep immunoSEQ assay, multiplex PCR amplified TCR CDR3 regions from genomic DNA. For each cell subset, the extracted genomic DNA was distributed evenly across all wells of several immunoSEQ 96-well plates, and each plate served as one replicate. Each replicate PCR for sorted subsets received about 180 ng genomic DNA, equal to roughly 30,000 T cell genomes. Purified libraries were quantified with a Qubit 3.0 fluorometer, sized on a Bioanalyzer 2100, and re-quantified with the KAPA Library Quantification kit. Every immunoSEQ 96-well plate was sequenced on a dedicated single-read 150-cycle Illumina NextSeq 550 flow cell. The published analysis was carried out like this. Because the immunoSEQ output included only junctional sequences and no quality scores, the filtering could not be the same as the filtering used for full-length reads. Sequences were annotated with PyIR, a Python wrapper for IgBLAST v1.9, and V/J genes and CDR3 were assigned using IMGT germline references. Reads with weak V/J assignments (E-value above 1e-6), missing CDR3, stop codons, out-of-frame junctions, or ambiguous translated residues were removed. V3J clonotypes were defined as sequences sharing the same inferred V gene, J gene, and CDR3 amino acid sequence. Percentage overlap between repertoires was calculated by dividing the number of shared unique clonotypes by the size of the smaller repertoire. Three approaches were used to assess repertoire richness: RTK rarefaction, the Chao1 estimator, and Recon v2.1 estimates of unobserved clonotypes. Generation probabilities for all TCRbeta clonotypes obtained by the gDNA method from four donors were computed using OLGA. In TCRdb, the immuneACCESS table is reduced to in-frame sequences with V and J assigned. These tables do not hold every clone; where another copy was compared, an unresolved V gene accounts for under half, and the others remain unexplained. The DNA was the basis for D and trimming; V, J and clone size are from that table. This sample lists millions of clones; approximately 92% were detected once. About 0.13% of the sample lies in the top ten.

Summary of the overall study and its limitations: Higher generation probabilities were observed for clonotypes shared by all four sorted-subset donors than for non-shared clonotypes. About 5% of naive CD4, around 4% of naive CD8, 2.3% of memory CD4, and 0.35% to 0.5% of memory CD8 clonotypes were shared across four donors. Even with the large sequencing depth, rarefaction of the sorted-subset datasets indicated that sequencing was incomplete. Sampling was limited to blood, and TCR repertoires in tissue likely differ from TCR repertoires in blood. The genetic and exposure-history diversity represented was limited by the small number of donors. Estimated clonotype richness was generally larger for naive than for memory subsets. Pairwise subsampling indicated that sequencing depth was expected to affect the degree of clonotype sharing among donors.

Recombination joined TRBV18 with TRBJ2-3; no D gene is confidently identified. Source material: naive CD4+ T cells sorted from blood. The intended sense of this specimen's cell subset or site label: CD45RA+ positively selected. The TCR was taken from a man aged 18 to 29 in good health. Here is the DNA: TGTGCCAGCTCACCGCTCGAAAGCACAGATACGCAGTATTTT. It codes for CASSPLESTDTQYF.